This T cell receptor (beta chain) was found in a study of glioma-infiltrating T cells after dendritic cell vaccination. Trimming cost V 7 bases and J 1 base, with 10 bases left between them. The CDR3 is 12 residues long. Germline lookup yields CDR1 SQVTM and CDR2 ANQGSEA. Time point reported: after dendritic cell vaccination, including at tumor progression/relapse. The study's findings and limits: Patients with more pretreatment TILs had longer time to progression and survival.

On this clone: Its antigen is undetermined.

Primers: 60 V beta forward and 13 J beta reverse. Data came from immunoSEQ multiplex PCR; TCRdb stores just in-frame clones and leaves some out. The sample lists more than 70,000 clones, around 87% occurring once. Sequenced material: blood, taken after dendritic cell vaccination. This chain uses TRBV29-1 with TRBJ1-1; D is ambiguous. The receptor comes from a human donor with glioblastoma. DNA for the CDR3: TGCAGCGCTGATCACTGGAACACTGAAGCTTTCTTT. This gives the protein CSADHWNTEAFF.